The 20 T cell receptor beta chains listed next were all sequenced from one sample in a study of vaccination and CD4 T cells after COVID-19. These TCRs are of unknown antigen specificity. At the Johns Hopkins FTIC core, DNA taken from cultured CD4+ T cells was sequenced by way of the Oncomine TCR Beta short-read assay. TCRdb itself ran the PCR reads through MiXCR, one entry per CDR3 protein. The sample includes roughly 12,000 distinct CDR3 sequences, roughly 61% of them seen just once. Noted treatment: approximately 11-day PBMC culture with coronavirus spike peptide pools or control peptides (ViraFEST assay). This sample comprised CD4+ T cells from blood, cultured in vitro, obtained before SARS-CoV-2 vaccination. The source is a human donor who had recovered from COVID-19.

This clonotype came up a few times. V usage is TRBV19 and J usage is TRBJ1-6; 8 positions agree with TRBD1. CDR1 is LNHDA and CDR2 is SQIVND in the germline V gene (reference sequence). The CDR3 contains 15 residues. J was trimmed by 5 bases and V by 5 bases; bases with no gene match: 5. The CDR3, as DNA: TGTGCCAGTAGTGCGCGGACAGGGAATAATTCACCCCTCCACTTT. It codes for CASSARTGNNSPLHF.

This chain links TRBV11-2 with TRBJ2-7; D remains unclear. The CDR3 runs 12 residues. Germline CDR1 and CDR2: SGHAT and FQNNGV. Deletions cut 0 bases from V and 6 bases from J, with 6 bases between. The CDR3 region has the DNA TGTGCCAGCAGCTTAGATTCCCCCGAGCAGTACTTC. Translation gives CASSLDSPEQYF.

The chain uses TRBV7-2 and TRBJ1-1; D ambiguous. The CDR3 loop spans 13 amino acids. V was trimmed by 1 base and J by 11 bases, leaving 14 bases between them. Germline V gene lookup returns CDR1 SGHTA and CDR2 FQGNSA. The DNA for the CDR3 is TGTGCCAGCAGCTTAGTAAGTCGTGGGGAGGCTTTCTTT. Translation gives CASSLVSRGEAFF.

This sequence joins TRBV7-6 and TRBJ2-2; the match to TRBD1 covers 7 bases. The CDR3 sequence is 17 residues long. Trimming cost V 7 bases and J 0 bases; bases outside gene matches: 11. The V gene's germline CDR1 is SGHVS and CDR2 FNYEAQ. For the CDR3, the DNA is TGTGCCAGCATGCGAAAGCCAGGGGGTGCGAACACCGGGGAGCTGTTTTTT. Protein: CASMRKPGGANTGELFF. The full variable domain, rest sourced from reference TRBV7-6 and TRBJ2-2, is GAGVSQSPRYKVTKRGQDVALRCDPISGHVSLYWYRQALGQGPEFLTYFNYEAQQDKSGLPNDRFSAERPEGSISTLTIQRTEQRDSAMYRCASMRKPGGANTGELFFGEGSRLTVL.

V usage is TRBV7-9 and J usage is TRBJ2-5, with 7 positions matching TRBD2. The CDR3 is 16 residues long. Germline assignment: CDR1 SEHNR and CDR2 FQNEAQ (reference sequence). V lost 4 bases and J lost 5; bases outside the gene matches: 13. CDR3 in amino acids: CASSSRVGRLWETQYF. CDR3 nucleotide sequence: TGTGCCAGCAGCTCACGTGTCGGGAGGTTATGGGAGACCCAGTACTTC.

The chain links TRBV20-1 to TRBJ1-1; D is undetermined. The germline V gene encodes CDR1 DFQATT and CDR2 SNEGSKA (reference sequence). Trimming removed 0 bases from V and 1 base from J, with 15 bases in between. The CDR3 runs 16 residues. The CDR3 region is CSARESMRRRNTEAFF. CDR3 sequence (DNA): TGCAGTGCTAGAGAATCCATGCGGCGGAGGAACACTGAAGCTTTCTTT.

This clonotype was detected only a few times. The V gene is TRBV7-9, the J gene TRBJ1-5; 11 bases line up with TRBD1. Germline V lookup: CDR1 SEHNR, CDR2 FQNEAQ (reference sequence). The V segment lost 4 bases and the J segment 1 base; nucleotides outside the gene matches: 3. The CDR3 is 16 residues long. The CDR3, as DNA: TGTGCCAGCAGCTCCGGACAGGGGGCGAGCAATCAGCCCCAGCATTTT. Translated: CASSSGQGASNQPQHF.

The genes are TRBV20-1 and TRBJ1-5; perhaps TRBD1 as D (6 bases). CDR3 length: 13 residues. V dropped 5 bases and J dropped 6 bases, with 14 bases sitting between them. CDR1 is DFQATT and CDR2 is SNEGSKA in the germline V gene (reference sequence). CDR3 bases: TGCAGTGCTTCACAGGGAGTAAGTCAGCCCCAGCATTTT. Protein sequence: CSASQGVSQPQHF.

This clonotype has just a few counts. The CDR3 sequence: CASSSPGHKRGPDTQYF. The DNA for the CDR3 is TGTGCCAGCAGCTCCCCGGGCCATAAGAGGGGGCCAGATACGCAGTATTTT. The chain has TRBV7-2 and TRBJ2-3; 7 bases are a match to TRBD1. The V gene's germline CDR1 is SGHTA and CDR2 FQGNSA. V dropped 4 bases and J dropped 4; count of bases not matched to a gene: 14. The CDR3 consists of 17 residues.

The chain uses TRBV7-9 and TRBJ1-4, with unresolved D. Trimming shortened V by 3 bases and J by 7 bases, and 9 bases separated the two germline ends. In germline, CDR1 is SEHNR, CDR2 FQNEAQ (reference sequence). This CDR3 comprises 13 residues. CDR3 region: CASSFSDREKLFF. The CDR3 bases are TGTGCCAGCAGCTTCTCTGATCGTGAAAAACTGTTTTTT.

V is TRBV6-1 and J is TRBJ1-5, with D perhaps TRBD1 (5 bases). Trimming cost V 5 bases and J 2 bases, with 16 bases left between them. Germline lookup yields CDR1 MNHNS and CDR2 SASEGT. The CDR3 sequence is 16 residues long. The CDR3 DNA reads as TGTGCCAGCAGTCGCGGTGGGGGACTTGGCAATCAGCCCCAGCATTTT. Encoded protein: CASSRGGGLGNQPQHF.

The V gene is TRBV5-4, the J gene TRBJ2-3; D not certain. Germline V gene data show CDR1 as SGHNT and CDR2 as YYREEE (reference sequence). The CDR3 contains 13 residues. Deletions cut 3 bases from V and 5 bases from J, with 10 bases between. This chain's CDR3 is CASSSRWGDTQYF. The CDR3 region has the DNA TGTGCCAGCAGCTCCCGATGGGGAGATACGCAGTATTTT.

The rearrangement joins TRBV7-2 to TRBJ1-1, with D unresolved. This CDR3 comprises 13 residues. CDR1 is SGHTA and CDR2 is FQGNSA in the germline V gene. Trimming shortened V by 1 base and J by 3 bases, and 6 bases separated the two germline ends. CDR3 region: CASSLDQDTEAFF. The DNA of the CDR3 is TGTGCCAGCAGCTTAGACCAGGACACTGAAGCTTTCTTT.

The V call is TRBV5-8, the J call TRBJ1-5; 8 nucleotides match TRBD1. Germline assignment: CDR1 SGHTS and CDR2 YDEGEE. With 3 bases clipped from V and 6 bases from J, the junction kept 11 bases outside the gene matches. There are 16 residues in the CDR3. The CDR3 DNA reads TGTGCCAGCAGCTCGCGCATGACAGGGGTTGGTCAGCCCCAGCATTTT. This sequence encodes CASSSRMTGVGQPQHF.

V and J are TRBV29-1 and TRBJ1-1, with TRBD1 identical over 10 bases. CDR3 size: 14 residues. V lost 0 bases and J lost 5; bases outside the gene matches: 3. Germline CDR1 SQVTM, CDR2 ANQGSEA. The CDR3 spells CSVEEGQGGTEAFF. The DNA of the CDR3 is TGCAGCGTTGAAGAAGGACAGGGGGGGACTGAAGCTTTCTTT.

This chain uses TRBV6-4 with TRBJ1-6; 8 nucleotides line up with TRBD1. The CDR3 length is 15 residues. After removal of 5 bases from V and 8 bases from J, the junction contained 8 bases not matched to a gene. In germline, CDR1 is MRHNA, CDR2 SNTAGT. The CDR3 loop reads CASSHRDRHHSPLHF. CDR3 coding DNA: TGTGCCAGCAGTCACCGGGACAGGCATCATTCACCCCTCCACTTT.

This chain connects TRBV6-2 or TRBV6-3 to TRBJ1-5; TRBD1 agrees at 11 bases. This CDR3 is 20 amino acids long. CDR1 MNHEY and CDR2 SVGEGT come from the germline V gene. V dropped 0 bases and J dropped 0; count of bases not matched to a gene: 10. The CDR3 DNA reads TGTGCCAGCAGTTACTCGTCCGGGACAGGGGGTGCCTATAGCAATCAGCCCCAGCATTTT. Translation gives CASSYSSGTGGAYSNQPQHF.

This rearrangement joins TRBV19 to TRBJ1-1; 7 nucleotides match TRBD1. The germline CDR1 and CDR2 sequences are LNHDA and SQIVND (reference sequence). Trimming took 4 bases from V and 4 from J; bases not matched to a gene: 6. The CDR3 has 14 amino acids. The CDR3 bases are TGTGCCAGTAGTAGCCAAACAGGGGTCACTGAAGCTTTCTTT. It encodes CASSSQTGVTEAFF.

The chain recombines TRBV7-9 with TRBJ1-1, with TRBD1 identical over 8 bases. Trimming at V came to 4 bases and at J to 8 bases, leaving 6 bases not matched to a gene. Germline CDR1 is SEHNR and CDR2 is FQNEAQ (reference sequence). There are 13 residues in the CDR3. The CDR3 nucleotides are TGTGCCAGCAGCTCGAGGACAGGGAACGAAGCTTTCTTT. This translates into CASSSRTGNEAFF.

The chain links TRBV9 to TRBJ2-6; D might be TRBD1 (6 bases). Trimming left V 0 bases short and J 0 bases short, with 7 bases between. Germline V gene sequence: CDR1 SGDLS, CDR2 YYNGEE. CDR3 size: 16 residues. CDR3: CASSVAGHSGANVLTF. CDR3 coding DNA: TGTGCCAGCAGCGTAGCGGGACACTCTGGGGCCAACGTCCTGACTTTC.